This entry features one TCR beta chain sequence. CDR3 length equals 15 residues. The germline CDR1 and CDR2 sequences are MDHEN and SYDVKM. The data are from a study of CXCR3-negative and CXCR3-positive naive CD8 T cells. The libraries of TRB cDNA were constructed through 5' RACE using UMI labels. TCRdb reprocessed the 5' RACE reads and stores each CDR3 protein as one record, lacking DNA. This sample's table reports 35,000 to 55,000 distinct CDR3 sequences. The chain has TRBV28 and TRBJ2-1; lacking DNA, the TRBD1 call made by TCRdb goes unchecked. The TCR was taken from a human donor in good health. Some clones in this sample may be carry-over from other donors' samples. The source material was naive CXCR3- CD8+ T cells from blood. Subset noted: CD45RO-CCR7+CD27+CD95- naive CD8+ T cells lacking CXCR3 (TNR3-). The CDR3 sequence: CASNRGRSSYNEQFF.